A selection of T cell receptor beta chains follows, all from one sample in a study of a mutant IDH1 vaccine in newly diagnosed glioma. Their antigens remain unidentified. The repertoire was sequenced with immunoSEQ multiplex PCR; TCRdb's copy has only in-frame clones and lacks some. The sample carries about 54,000 clones, around 83% recorded once. This sample comprised PBMCs, obtained from a glioma patient whose treatment included an IDH1 peptide vaccine. Every receptor here comes from a woman aged 45-59 years with glioma. Each CDR3 is given with its conserved first and last residue. The order of the fields is D gene, J gene, clone size, V gene, CDR3 DNA, CDR3 protein. The D gene is left open where the match is weak. Clone size is stated in some rows and not others, as once, few, many or a class when expanded.

TRBD1 | TRBJ2-5 | - | TRBV2 | TGTGCCAGCACCGGGACAGTCCAAGAGACCCAGTACTTC | CASTGTVQETQYF
- | TRBJ2-7 | once | TRBV5-4 | TGTGCCAGCAGCCGTCCCGGGACTCCCATCTCAGAAGAGCAGTACTTC | CASSRPGTPISEEQYF
TRBD1 | TRBJ2-5 | few | TRBV9 | TGTGCCAGCAGCGCGACAGGGAGACAAGAGACCCAGTACTTC | CASSATGRQETQYF
- | TRBJ1-1 | - | TRBV19 | TGTGCCACCTCGACAGCGCTAAGTACTGAAGCTTTCTTT | CATSTALSTEAFF
TRBD1 | TRBJ2-7 | - | TRBV5-4 | TGTGCCAGCAGCAGACCAGGGGGCTTGAACGAGCAGTACTTC | CASSRPGGLNEQYF
- | TRBJ2-7 | - | TRBV5-1 | TGCGCCAGCAGCTTGGCTTCCAGGACCTACGAGCAGTACTTC | CASSLASRTYEQYF
- | TRBJ1-1 | once | TRBV19 | TGTGCCAGTAGTCTACAGGCGGCCTTGAACACTGAAGCTTTCTTT | CASSLQAALNTEAFF
- | TRBJ1-1 | few | TRBV28 | TGTGCCAGCAGCCCCCCCGCGGGGCGGGAGACTGAAGCTTTCTTT | CASSPPAGRETEAFF
- | TRBJ2-5 | - | TRBV5-1 | TGCGCCAGCAGCCTACAGGGTAATTGGGCAGAGACCCAGTACTTC | CASSLQGNWAETQYF
- | TRBJ1-4 | - | TRBV6-1 | TGTGCCAGCAGAATGGGAGGGTTTGGGGAAAAACTGTTTTTT | CASRMGGFGEKLFF
TRBD1 | TRBJ2-7 | - | TRBV2 | TGTGCCAGCAGTGACAGGGGACAGGAGCAGTACTTC | CASSDRGQEQYF
- | TRBJ1-6 | - | TRBV6-1 | TGTGCCAGCAGTGAAGACACCAATTCACCCCTCCACTTT | CASSEDTNSPLHF
- | TRBJ2-5 | - | TRBV5-8 | TGTGCCAGCAGCACTGGGGGGGGCCGGTCCCAAGAGACCCAGTACTTC | CASSTGGGRSQETQYF
TRBD1 | TRBJ1-1 | - | TRBV14 | TGTGCCAGCAGCCATAAAACGGGACAGGGGGCCACTGAAGCTTTCTTT | CASSHKTGQGATEAFF
- | TRBJ1-6 | - | TRBV5-6 | TGTGCCAGCTCGGGGGCGCGGGATTCACCCCTCCACTTT | CASSGARDSPLHF
TRBD1 | TRBJ2-7 | once | TRBV27 | TGTGCCAGCAGTTCGTCTACAGGGGATACGACCTACGAGCAGTACTTC | CASSSSTGDTTYEQYF
- | TRBJ1-2 | - | TRBV25-1 | TGTGCCAGCAAAAGGGATGGACATGGCTACACCTTC | CASKRDGHGYTF
- | TRBJ1-1 | - | TRBV7-9 | TGTGCCAGCAGCTCGTTGTCGAGCGGTTCGACTGAAGCTTTCTTT | CASSSLSSGSTEAFF
- | TRBJ1-1 | - | TRBV7-3 | TGTGCCAGCAGCTCCGCGGCGCGAGGAACTGAAGCTTTCTTT | CASSSAARGTEAFF
TRBD1 | TRBJ2-7 | few | TRBV5-5 | TGTGCCAGCAGCCTGGGGACAGGGGGGCTCGAGCAGTACTTC | CASSLGTGGLEQYF
- | TRBJ2-7 | - | TRBV7-2 | TGTGCCAGCAGCTACATGGGGGGCTCCTACGAGCAGTACTTC | CASSYMGGSYEQYF
- | TRBJ2-3 | - | TRBV9 | TGTGCCAGCAGCGCCAGGGGGAGGGCGCGGGTCACAGATACGCAGTATTTT | CASSARGRARVTDTQYF
- | TRBJ2-1 | - | TRBV4-3 | TGCGCCAGCAGCCAAGATTGGGGCAGGGGTGTGAATGAGCAGTTCTTC | CASSQDWGRGVNEQFF
- | TRBJ2-7 | - | TRBV7-9 | TGTGCCAGCAGCTTGGACGGAAGCTCCTACGAGCAGTACTTC | CASSLDGSSYEQYF
- | TRBJ1-4 | - | TRBV9 | TGTGCCAGCAGCCCCGGGAGAGCAACTAATGAAAAACTGTTTTTT | CASSPGRATNEKLFF
- | TRBJ2-2 | - | TRBV4-3 | TGCGCCAGCAGCCAAGATCCCGCAGGGGCGAGCACCGGGGAGCTGTTTTTT | CASSQDPAGASTGELFF
- | TRBJ1-1 | - | TRBV28 | TGTGCCAGCAGTCCCAGTTGGGGGGACACTGAAGCTTTCTTT | CASSPSWGDTEAFF
TRBD1 | TRBJ2-1 | once | TRBV5-6 | TGTGCCAGCAGCTTGGGGACAGGGGGGAATGAGCAGTTCTTC | CASSLGTGGNEQFF
- | TRBJ1-1 | - | TRBV6-5 | TGTGCCAGCAGTTACCGTGGCGAAGCTTTCTTT | CASSYRGEAFF
- | TRBJ2-3 | - | TRBV5-1 | TGCGCCAGCAGCCCCGATGGACCCACAGATACGCAGTATTTT | CASSPDGPTDTQYF
TRBD1 | TRBJ1-4 | - | TRBV25-1 | TGTGCCAGCTCTGGGACAGGGGCCCTCCCGTCCAATGAAAAACTGTTTTTT | CASSGTGALPSNEKLFF
TRBD2 | TRBJ2-1 | few | TRBV7-6 | TGTGCCAGCAGCTCCGGGGGGGTCGGAAACAATGAGCAGTTCTTC | CASSSGGVGNNEQFF
TRBD1 | TRBJ2-3 | - | TRBV19 | TGTGCCAGTAGTACCCGACAGGGGCTTAGGGATACGCAGTATTTT | CASSTRQGLRDTQYF
- | TRBJ1-2 | - | TRBV30 | TGTGCCTGGAGTCAGAGCCTCTCTCGTGTGGACTATGGCTACACCTTC | CAWSQSLSRVDYGYTF
- | TRBJ1-2 | few | TRBV4-2 | TGTGCCAGCAGCCGCAGGACGGACGTCTATGGCTACACCTTC | CASSRRTDVYGYTF
TRBD1 | TRBJ2-1 | - | TRBV6-5 | TGTGCCAGCAGGTCTACAGGGGGGAAAAACAATGAGCAGTTCTTC | CASRSTGGKNNEQFF
- | TRBJ2-3 | - | TRBV6-5 | TGTGCCAGCAGTTACGTCGGGGGTGAGCAGTATTTT | CASSYVGGEQYF